The 3 T cell receptor beta chains below come from one sample, sequenced in a study of T cell responses to AZD1222 COVID-19 vaccine. TCRdb's table, derived via immunoSEQ multiplex PCR, lists solely in-frame clones and lacks some. This repertoire shows 110,000 to 150,000 clones, 75% to 95% found once; its top ten account for roughly 3.1%. This specimen consisted of peripheral blood, obtained on day 0 of AZD1222 vaccination. The receptors stem from an adult in good health.

This chain connects TRBV4-1 to TRBJ1-6; a possible D gene is TRBD1 (5 bases). CDR3 length equals 17 residues. Germline assignment: CDR1 MGHRA and CDR2 YSYEKL. Between the trimmed V and J ends, which lost 0 bases and 10 bases, there was a span of 19 bases. The CDR3: CASSQDRDGVERSPLHF. CDR3 coding DNA: TGCGCCAGCAGCCAAGATAGGGACGGGGTGGAGAGGTCACCCCTCCACTTT.

V usage is TRBV11-1 and J usage is TRBJ1-4, with D possibly matching TRBD1 (5 bases). V lost 6 bases, J lost 6 bases, and 14 bases lay in between. CDR1 SGHAT and CDR2 FQDESV come from the germline V gene (reference sequence). The CDR3 is made up of 14 amino acids. CDR3 residues: CASSRQSRDEKLFF. The CDR3 coding sequence is TGTGCCAGCAGTCGACAGTCCCGCGATGAAAAACTGTTTTTT.

In this sample, this clone turned up a few times. The gene calls are TRBV5-1 and TRBJ1-6, with D possibly TRBD1 on 5 matching bases. Germline loops: CDR1 SGHRS, CDR2 YFSETQ. Between the trimmed V and J ends, which lost 3 bases and 5 bases, there was a span of 15 bases. The CDR3 is made up of 16 amino acids. CDR3 sequence: CASSSAGLRDNSPLHF. DNA of the CDR3: TGCGCCAGCAGCTCGGCAGGGTTGAGGGATAATTCACCCCTCCACTTT. The full variable domain, with the rest looked up from reference TRBV5-1 and TRBJ1-6, is KAGVTQTPRYLIKTRGQQVTLSCSPISGHRSVSWYQQTPGQGLQFLFEYFSETQRNKGNFPGRFSGRQFSNSRSEMNVSTLELGDSALYLCASSSAGLRDNSPLHFGNGTRLTVT.